These 20 T cell receptor beta chains originate from one sample sequenced in a study of blood T cells in healthy people across ages. Combining a sample-barcoded 5' primer with a J-beta primer mix, a second PCR ran for roughly 6 to 11 cycles. One entry per CDR3 protein, called by TCRdb with MiXCR from the 5' RACE reads. The sample holds about 800,000 distinct CDR3 sequences, roughly 25% seen once. These records were also assigned to another study, of T cells of mothers and their children.

Sequencing used blood. Receptors originate from a boy aged 5-17 years in good health.

This clonotype was detected only a few times. The chain's CDR3 is CAWNPGHNEQFF. CDR3 nucleotides: TGTGCCTGGAATCCGGGACACAATGAGCAGTTCTTC. This chain joins TRBV30 and TRBJ2-5; D assignment may be TRBD1 or TRBD2 (5 bases each). Gene TRBJ2-1 matches the end of the DNA better, so the J call may be wrong. The CDR3 sequence is 12 residues long. The germline V gene encodes CDR1 GTSNPN and CDR2 SVGIG (reference sequence).

About this clonotype: This likely comes from a read error, as the CDR3 has no conserved phenylalanine or tryptophan at its end. The genes are TRBV6-5 and TRBJ1-1; D gene unclear. The CDR3 is 15 residues long. The V and J ends lost 4 bases and 1 base respectively, with 13 bases between them. CDR1 is MNHEY, CDR2 SVGAGI, per germline. As DNA, the CDR3 is TGTGCCAGCAGTTCAATACGACGGGGGAACACTGAAGCTTTCCTT. It is translated as CASSSIRRGNTEAFL.

The rearrangement joins TRBV20-1 to TRBJ2-5; 12 nucleotides agree with TRBD2. The J call is uncertain, as TRBJ2-1 better fits the DNA end. From germline, CDR1 is DFQATT and CDR2 SNEGSKA (reference sequence). This CDR3 is 17 amino acids long. In DNA form, the CDR3 reads TGCAGTGCTAGAGATCCCCTGACTAGCGGGAGTGGGAATGAGCAGTTCTTC. Translation gives CSARDPLTSGSGNEQFF.

The V gene is TRBV28, the J gene TRBJ2-7; no firm D call. V gave up 4 bases and J gave up 2 bases, with 15 bases separating them. CDR3 size: 15 residues. The germline gives CDR1 MDHEN, CDR2 SYDVKM. The chain's CDR3 is CASSSSALGAYEQYF. The CDR3 bases are TGTGCCAGCAGTTCCTCCGCATTAGGAGCCTACGAGCAGTACTTC.

This chain joins TRBV24-1 and TRBJ2-5; TRBD2 matches at 10 bases. V shed 3 bases, J shed 5 bases, and the junction held 5 bases outside the gene matches. The CDR3 has 15 residues. Germline V CDR1 and CDR2: KGHDR, SFDVKD. The CDR3 DNA is TGTGCCACCAGTGATGGCACTAGCGGGATGGAGACCCAGTACTTC. Translating it yields CATSDGTSGMETQYF.

This clonotype was observed a few times. The rearrangement uses TRBV18 and TRBJ1-6; TRBD1 matches at 7 bases. Trimming at V came to 5 bases and at J to 7 bases, leaving 11 bases not matched to a gene. The CDR3 has 16 amino acids. Germline CDR1 reads KGHSH; CDR2 reads LQKENI. DNA for the CDR3: TGTGCCAGCTCAACGGGACAGCCCCTTGGGAATTCACCCCTCCACTTT. This codes for CASSTGQPLGNSPLHF.

In its sample, this clonotype was seen a few times. The rearrangement uses TRBV27 and TRBJ1-5; no clear D. Trimming cost V 6 bases and J 2 bases, with 14 bases left between them. Germline V CDR1 and CDR2: MNHEY, SMNVEV (reference sequence). There are 15 residues in the CDR3. The CDR3 nucleotides read TGTGCCAGCAGCCGAGGCGGGGATGGCAATCAGCCCCAGCATTTT. Translated: CASSRGGDGNQPQHF.

The gene calls are TRBV6-2 or TRBV6-3 and TRBJ2-3; D gene unclear. There are 14 residues in the CDR3. The germline V and J ends were trimmed by 6 bases and 2 bases, with 12 bases remaining between them. CDR1 and CDR2 from the germline V gene are MNHEY and SVGEGT. The CDR3 bases are TGTGCCAGCAGGGAAGACGGATACACAGATACGCAGTATTTT. It encodes CASREDGYTDTQYF.

This clonotype was detected only a few times. The CDR3 DNA follows: TGCAGTGCTCTCGAATACAGGGATACGCAGTATTTT. Its translation: CSALEYRDTQYF. The chain carries TRBV20-1 and TRBJ2-3, with D perhaps matching TRBD1 (5 bases). V was cut by 5 bases and J by 6 bases, with 12 bases left in between. This CDR3 has 12 amino acids. From germline, CDR1 is DFQATT and CDR2 SNEGSKA (reference sequence).

The chain recombines TRBV29-1 with TRBJ1-5, with 7 bases fitting TRBD1. The CDR3 extends over 14 amino acids. The junction had 8 bases not matched to a gene; V was cut back by 4 bases and J by 5 bases. Germline values: CDR1 SQVTM, CDR2 ANQGSEA. CDR3 sequence: CSVVASGGDQPQHF. In DNA, the CDR3 is TGCAGCGTTGTAGCGTCAGGGGGGGATCAGCCCCAGCATTTT. Using reference TRBV29-1 and TRBJ1-5 for the parts outside the CDR3, the full variable domain is SAVISQKPSRDICQRGTSLTIQCQVDSQVTMMFWYRQQPGQSLTLIATANQGSEATYESGFVIDKFPISRPNLTFSTLTVSNMSPEDSSIYLCSVVASGGDQPQHFGDGTRLSIL.

This clonotype was seen a few times. The chain is built from TRBV12-3 or TRBV12-4 and TRBJ2-1; 9 positions match TRBD2. Losses at the gene ends were 3 bases for V and 15 bases for J; bases not matched to a gene: 15. The CDR3 consists of 15 residues. This chain's CDR3 is CASSFPGYSGRGLFF. DNA for the CDR3: TGTGCCAGCAGTTTCCCTGGGTATAGCGGGAGAGGACTGTTCTTC.

In its sample, this clonotype was seen a few times. This chain connects TRBV7-8 to TRBJ2-1, with 8 nucleotides matching TRBD2. Matching the DNA end better, TRBJ2-5 makes the J call doubtful. There are 19 residues in the CDR3. Germline V CDR1 and CDR2: SGHVS, FQNEAQ. The CDR3 DNA follows: TGTGCCAGCAGCTTAGAGGGTCGACTAGCGAGAGACCCACAAGAGACCCAGTACTTC. Protein sequence: CASSLEGRLARDPQETQYF.

This clonotype was counted only a few times. This chain uses TRBV5-6 with TRBJ1-3; D is perhaps TRBD1 (6 bases). Trimming removed 2 bases from V and 4 bases from J, with 13 bases in between. The CDR3 spans 15 residues. The germline gives CDR1 SGHDT, CDR2 YYEEEE. The CDR3: CASSFRPGHGNTIYF. Written as DNA, the CDR3 is TGTGCCAGCAGCTTTCGGCCGGGACACGGAAACACCATATATTTT.

This clonotype was counted between two and nine times. The DNA for the CDR3 is TGTGCCACCAGTGAAAGGGGGGGCACTGAAGCTTTCTTT. Its translation is CATSERGGTEAFF. This rearrangement joins TRBV24-1 to TRBJ1-1, with a possible D match to TRBD1 (6 bases). This CDR3 comprises 13 residues. The germline V gene has CDR1 KGHDR and CDR2 SFDVKD. V gave up 4 bases and J gave up 4 bases, with 9 bases separating them.

This clonotype was counted at least ten times. This chain uses TRBV6-5 with TRBJ2-5, with 7 bases identical to TRBD2. This CDR3 has 14 amino acids. Germline lookup yields CDR1 MNHEY and CDR2 SVGAGI. The J segment lost 5 bases and the V segment lost 2 bases, leaving 5 bases of the junction unmatched. The CDR3 coding sequence is TGTGCCAGCAGTTACGAGGGAGGGCCGGAGACCCAGTACTTC. This translates into CASSYEGGPETQYF.

The rearrangement joins TRBV12-3 or TRBV12-4 to TRBJ2-6; D gene ambiguous. Trimming took off 5 bases at V and 6 bases at J, with 11 bases between the two ends. The CDR3 covers 14 residues. Here the CDR3 reads CASSRRVVANVLTF. The DNA of the CDR3 is TGTGCCAGCAGTAGGCGCGTGGTGGCCAACGTCCTGACTTTC.

This clonotype appeared a few times. The J gene is TRBJ2-7, the V gene TRBV5-1, with TRBD1 identical over 12 bases. V shed 5 bases, J shed 6 bases, and the junction held 6 bases outside the gene matches. The length of the CDR3 is 14 residues. Per the germline V gene, CDR1 is SGHRS and CDR2 is YFSETQ. CDR3 DNA: TGCGCCAGCAGGGCCGGGACAGGGGGCGGCGAGCAGTACTTC. Its translation is CASRAGTGGGEQYF.

The chain combines TRBV20-1 with TRBJ1-2; 9 positions match TRBD1. V was pared by 5 bases and J by 8 bases, with 6 bases of the junction left unmatched. The CDR3 totals 12 residues. Germline CDR1 and CDR2: DFQATT and SNEGSKA (reference sequence). Here the CDR3 DNA reads TGCAGTGCTCGACAGGGGGTGTGGGGCTACACCTTC. It codes for CSARQGVWGYTF.

The gene calls are TRBV2 and TRBJ1-1; TRBD1 might be the D (5 bases). With 8 bases removed from V and 3 bases from J, the gap between germline ends came to 13 bases. Germline V gene data show CDR1 as SNHLY and CDR2 as FYNNEI. The CDR3 length is 13 residues. The CDR3 protein is CASPILGDTEAFF. The CDR3, as DNA: TGTGCCAGCCCTATACTGGGGGACACTGAAGCTTTCTTT.

The chain uses TRBV12-3 or TRBV12-4 and TRBJ2-5; 10 bases agree with TRBD1. V gave up 0 bases and J gave up 0 bases; unmatched junction bases: 13. CDR3 length equals 20 residues. The CDR3 reads CASSLAWGQGSFTNQETQYF. CDR3 nucleotide sequence: TGTGCCAGCAGTTTAGCATGGGGACAGGGGTCCTTCACCAACCAAGAGACCCAGTACTTC.